The 16 T cell receptor beta chains presented below share a single source sample, sequenced in a study of CD8 T cells in Susac syndrome. With random hexamers, reverse transcription was performed on about 0.5 to 1 ug of RNA. TCRdb passed the immunoSEQ multiplex PCR reads through MiXCR, listing each CDR3 protein once. The sample lists about 290,000 distinct CDR3 sequences, 70% to 90% occurring once. Sequencing was performed on CD8+ T cells from PBMCs. These receptors were collected from a human donor with multiple sclerosis.

The rearrangement joins TRBV6-5 to TRBJ2-3, with TRBD2 matching over 8 bases. Germline trimming cut 5 bases from V and 6 bases from J; bases unmatched to any gene: 7. The CDR3 sequence is 14 residues long. Germline V gene sequence: CDR1 MNHEY, CDR2 SVGAGI. CDR3 loop: CASSRTPGGDTQYF. The CDR3, as DNA: TGTGCCAGCAGTCGGACGCCGGGGGGGGATACGCAGTATTTT.

The chain carries TRBV4-2 and TRBJ2-3; the match to TRBD2 covers 8 bases. The CDR3 is 17 amino acids. The J segment lost 3 bases and the V segment lost 1 base, leaving 9 bases of the junction unmatched. Germline CDR1 is LGHNA and CDR2 is YNFKEQ. The CDR3 DNA reads as TGTGCCAGCAGCCAAGGTCTCGGTAGCGGGATTACAGATACGCAGTATTTT. Translating gives CASSQGLGSGITDTQYF.

The chain recombines TRBV10-2 with TRBJ2-7; 7 positions agree with TRBD1. Germline CDR1 WSHSY, CDR2 SAAADI. This CDR3 is built from 18 residues. V trimming: 6 bases; J trimming: 0 bases; junction bases outside the gene matches: 17. The CDR3 spells CASRRTGRLFLSSYEQYF. For the CDR3, the DNA is TGCGCCAGCAGGAGGACAGGTCGCCTGTTCCTAAGCTCCTACGAGCAGTACTTC.

Here the CDR3 reads CASSAVSGWNTEAFF. The DNA of the CDR3 is TGTGCCAGCAGTGCGGTTTCAGGGTGGAACACTGAAGCTTTCTTT. The chain couples TRBV2 to TRBJ1-1; a possible D gene is TRBD1 (5 bases). The V end lost 4 bases, the J end lost 1 base, and 13 bases lay between the germline ends. Germline V CDR1 and CDR2: SNHLY, FYNNEI. The CDR3 covers 15 residues. Full variable domain (outside the CDR3, taken from reference TRBV2 and TRBJ1-1): EPEVTQTPSHQVTQMGQEVILRCVPISNHLYFYWYRQILGQKVEFLVSFYNNEISEKSEIFDDQFSVERPDGSNFTLKIRSTKLEDSAMYFCASSAVSGWNTEAFFGQGTRLTVV.

The chain combines TRBV29-1 with TRBJ1-3, with 10 bases identical to TRBD1. The CDR3 sequence is 15 residues long. The V gene end was trimmed by 3 bases and the J gene end by 3 bases; junction bases not matched to a gene: 5. Germline V lookup: CDR1 SQVTM, CDR2 ANQGSEA. The CDR3, as DNA: TGCAGCGTTGAGGAGACAGGGGGCAGTGGAAACACCATATATTTT. The encoded protein is CSVEETGGSGNTIYF.

This chain uses TRBV25-1 with TRBJ1-1, with D hard to call. CDR1 and CDR2 (germline): MGHDK, SYGVNS. The CDR3 runs to 13 residues. The V end lost 2 bases, the J end lost 5 bases, and 9 bases lay between the germline ends. CDR3 bases: TGTGCCAGCAGTGAAGGCGGGGTAACTGAAGCTTTCTTT. It translates to CASSEGGVTEAFF. Full variable domain (rest looked up from reference TRBV25-1 and TRBJ1-1): EADIYQTPRYLVIGTGKKITLECSQTMGHDKMYWYQQDPGMELHLIHYSYGVNSTEKGDLSSESTVSRIRTEHFPLTLESARPSHTSQYLCASSEGGVTEAFFGQGTRLTVV.

The chain recombines TRBV6-2 or TRBV6-3 with TRBJ2-3; 9 bases agree with TRBD2. CDR1 is MNHEY and CDR2 is SVGEGT in the germline V gene. The CDR3 totals 17 residues. V shed 8 bases and J 0 bases; nucleotides not matched to a gene: 12. For the CDR3, the DNA is TGTGCCAGCTCTGGGGCGACTAGCGGACCAAGCACAGATACGCAGTATTTT. This encodes CASSGATSGPSTDTQYF.

This chain links TRBV7-9 with TRBJ1-1; 12 bases map to TRBD1. V lost 1 base, J lost 5 bases, and 2 bases stayed unmatched. Looked up from germline, CDR1 is SEHNR and CDR2 is FQNEAQ (reference sequence). CDR3 length: 15 residues. The CDR3, as DNA: TGTGCCAGCAGCTTAGGGGGACAGGGGGCAACTGAAGCTTTCTTT. Translated: CASSLGGQGATEAFF. The variable domain in full, with the rest retrieved from reference TRBV7-9 and TRBJ1-1, is DTGVSQNPRHKITKRGQNVTFRCDPISEHNRLYWYRQTLGQGPEFLTYFQNEAQLEKSRLLSDRFSAERPKGSFSTLEIQRTEQGDSAMYLCASSLGGQGATEAFFGQGTRLTVV.

The V call is TRBV2, the J call TRBJ2-7, with D possibly matching TRBD2 (5 bases). V dropped 3 bases and J dropped 6 bases, with 18 bases sitting between them. The CDR3 runs to 15 residues. Germline loops: CDR1 SNHLY, CDR2 FYNNEI. The CDR3 region is CASSERALGLREQYF. CDR3 sequence (DNA): TGTGCCAGCAGTGAGAGGGCACTTGGGCTCCGCGAGCAGTACTTC.

The chain combines TRBV7-9 with TRBJ2-1, with 12 bases fitting TRBD2. Germline V gene data show CDR1 as SEHNR and CDR2 as FQNEAQ (reference sequence). CDR3 length: 15 amino acids. The V gene end was trimmed by 6 bases and the J gene end by 6 bases; junction bases not matched to a gene: 6. The CDR3 sequence is CASRPGTSGPNEQFF. The CDR3 nucleotides are TGTGCCAGCAGACCCGGGACTAGCGGGCCCAATGAGCAGTTCTTC.

The genes are TRBV20-1 and TRBJ2-7; D gene ambiguous. The germline CDR1 and CDR2 sequences are DFQATT and SNEGSKA (reference sequence). This CDR3 has 13 residues. Trimming shortened V by 5 bases and J by 3 bases, and 14 bases separated the two germline ends. The CDR3 is CSAPPQWGYEQYF. For the CDR3, the DNA is TGCAGTGCTCCCCCCCAGTGGGGCTACGAGCAGTACTTC.

The chain joins TRBV9 to TRBJ1-3; a possible D gene is TRBD1 (6 bases). The CDR3 covers 16 residues. Trimming pared 2 bases from V and 4 bases from J, leaving 16 bases between. Germline V gene lookup returns CDR1 SGDLS and CDR2 YYNGEE. The CDR3 protein is CASSVRWRGAGNTIYF. CDR3 nucleotide sequence: TGTGCCAGCAGCGTTCGTTGGCGGGGGGCCGGAAACACCATATATTTT.

The chain couples TRBV20-1 to TRBJ1-1; D gene ambiguous. The V end lost 0 bases, the J end lost 4 bases, and 9 bases lay between the germline ends. CDR1 is DFQATT and CDR2 is SNEGSKA in the germline V gene (reference sequence). The CDR3 is 13 amino acids. The DNA of the CDR3 is TGCAGTGCTAGAGATGAGGAGGGCACTGAAGCTTTCTTT. The encoded protein is CSARDEEGTEAFF.

This clonotype was picked up a small number of times. The gene calls are TRBV5-1 and TRBJ1-1, with 10 bases that match TRBD1. J was trimmed by 4 bases and V by 6 bases; bases with no gene match: 6. Germline CDR1 SGHRS, CDR2 YFSETQ. This CDR3 is 14 amino acids long. In nucleotides, the CDR3 is TGCGCCAGCATCACCTGGACAGGGGGCACTGAAGCTTTCTTT. Its translation: CASITWTGGTEAFF.

This chain joins TRBV27 and TRBJ1-3; D uncertain. Trimming left V 8 bases short and J 0 bases short, with 14 bases between. The germline V gene has CDR1 MNHEY and CDR2 SMNVEV (reference sequence). CDR3 length equals 15 residues. CDR3 nucleotides: TGTGCCAGCGCCACCCGGCAGAGCTCTGGAAACACCATATATTTT. Its protein is CASATRQSSGNTIYF.

This chain uses TRBV7-9 with TRBJ2-7; tentative D call: TRBD1 (5 bases). Germline CDR1 SEHNR, CDR2 FQNEAQ (reference sequence). The CDR3 is made up of 17 amino acids. V was pared by 4 bases and J by 0 bases, with 19 bases between. The DNA for the CDR3 is TGTGCCAGCAGCTCCCCTCGTGACAGCTCCGGCTCCTACGAGCAGTACTTC. The encoded protein is CASSSPRDSSGSYEQYF. The complete variable domain, with remaining parts taken from reference TRBV7-9 and TRBJ2-7, reads DTGVSQNPRHKITKRGQNVTFRCDPISEHNRLYWYRQTLGQGPEFLTYFQNEAQLEKSRLLSDRFSAERPKGSFSTLEIQRTEQGDSAMYLCASSSPRDSSGSYEQYFGPGTRLTVT.